What follows is one TCR beta chain and its context. The Seattle patients, enrolled during active infection, were followed longitudinally. The sample originates from a study of blood T cell repertoires in COVID-19. This CDR3 is 15 amino acids long. J lost 6 bases, V lost 2 bases, and 4 bases had no gene match. Looked up from germline, CDR1 is SGHTA and CDR2 is FQGTGA. The assay was immunoSEQ multiplex PCR, and TCRdb's table has in-frame clones only and misses some. The sample contains approximately 290,000 clones, 80% to 85% of which appear only once. Specimen: peripheral blood. This sequence was found in a person aged 65 to 79 with COVID-19, enrolled during active disease. J is TRBJ2-2 and V is TRBV7-3; 9 positions match TRBD1. CDR3 protein: CASSLGTGRSGELFF. Written as DNA, the CDR3 is TGTGCCAGCAGCTTAGGGACAGGGAGGTCCGGGGAGCTGTTTTTT. Filled out from reference TRBV7-3 and TRBJ2-2, the complete variable domain reads GAGVSQTPSNKVTEKGKYVELRCDPISGHTALYWYRQSLGQGPEFLIYFQGTGAADDSGLPNDRFFAVRPEGSVSTLKIQRTERGDSAVYLCASSLGTGRSGELFFGEGSRLTVL.